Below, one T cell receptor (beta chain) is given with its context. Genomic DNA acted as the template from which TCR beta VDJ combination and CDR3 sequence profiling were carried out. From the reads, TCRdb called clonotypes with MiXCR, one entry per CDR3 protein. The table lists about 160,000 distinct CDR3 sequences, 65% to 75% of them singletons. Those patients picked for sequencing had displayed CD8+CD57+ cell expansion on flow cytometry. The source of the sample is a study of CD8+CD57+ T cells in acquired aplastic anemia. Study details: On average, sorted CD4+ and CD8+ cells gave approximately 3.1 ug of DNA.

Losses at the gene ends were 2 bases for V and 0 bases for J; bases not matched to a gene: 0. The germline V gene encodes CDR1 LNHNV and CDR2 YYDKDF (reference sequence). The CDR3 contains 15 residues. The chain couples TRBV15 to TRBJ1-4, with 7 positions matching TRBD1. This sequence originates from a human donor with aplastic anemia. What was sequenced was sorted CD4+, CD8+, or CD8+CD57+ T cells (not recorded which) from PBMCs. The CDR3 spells CATSRQGATNEKLFF. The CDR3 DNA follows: TGTGCCACCAGCAGACAGGGGGCAACTAATGAAAAACTGTTTTTT.